This T cell receptor (beta chain) appears in the sequencing data of a study of blood T cells in healthy people across ages. A sample-barcoded 5' primer and a J-beta primer mix were used in a second PCR of roughly 6 to 11 cycles. TCRdb fed the 5' RACE reads into MiXCR, producing one record per CDR3 protein. In the table there are over a million distinct CDR3 sequences, under 45% of which are singletons. The CDR3 runs 14 residues. Germline lookup yields CDR1 SQVTM and CDR2 ANQGSEA. With V trimmed by 0 bases and J by 8 bases, 9 bases remained unmatched. The specimen sequenced was blood. This chain connects TRBV29-1 to TRBJ1-2; 7 bases are shared with TRBD1. The receptor was isolated from a woman in her fifties or sixties in good health. The DNA of the CDR3 is TGCAGCGTTGAAGAACCCTCAAACAGGGGAGGCTACACCTTC. It specifies CSVEEPSNRGGYTF.